This T cell receptor beta chain was obtained from a study of blood T cell repertoires in COVID-19. In the source study's methods: Amplification with reference gene primers provided the estimates of nucleated cell counts. Data came from immunoSEQ multiplex PCR; TCRdb stores just in-frame clones and leaves some out. The DNA gave D and trimming, while V, J and clone size come from that table. Among 490,000 or so clones, roughly nine tenths were seen once, and the ten largest hold around 7.9%. Sequenced input: PBMCs or T cells enriched from blood (not recorded which). This receptor was identified in a woman between 55 and 75 years old who had recovered from COVID-19.

CDR3 nucleotides: TGTGCCAGCAGTCCCCTTGGCGGGGGAAGATACAATGAGCAGTTCTTC. Its translation: CASSPLGGGRYNEQFF. The rearrangement links TRBV6-2 or TRBV6-3 to TRBJ2-1, with 7 bases fitting TRBD2. Germline CDR1 reads MNHEY; CDR2 reads SVGEGT. This CDR3 is built from 16 residues. J lost 4 bases, V lost 5 bases, and 11 bases had no gene match.